The sequence of this TCR beta chain was determined in a study of cytomegalovirus exposure and HLA in healthy donors. Study conclusions and caveats: The CMV antigen specificity of three CMV-associated chains was confirmed through in vitro analysis. Later work showed greater clonal expansion in HLA-associated TCR beta chains than in equally common others. The investigators catalogued 164 TCR beta chains as cytomegalovirus-associated.

As for this clone: Its antigen is still unknown.

J gave up 13 bases and V 6 bases, and 14 bases lay outside the gene matches. Germline V gives CDR1 MNHNS, CDR2 SASEGT. The CDR3 runs to 14 residues. Although they were nominally healthy when sampled, donors likely had unrecorded immune exposures. The PCR contained 60 Vbeta and 13 Jbeta primers. Generated by immunoSEQ multiplex PCR, the TCRdb table keeps only in-frame clones and is missing some. The sample records some 220,000 clones, around 84% being singletons. Sequenced input: PBMCs. This chain connects TRBV6-1 to TRBJ2-5; TRBD1 matches at 10 bases. The TCR sequence derives from a girl aged 2-15 years in good health and CMV-seronegative. The CDR3 loop is CASSHPGQGPAPYF. CDR3 nucleotide sequence: TGTGCCAGCAGCCATCCGGGACAGGGGCCGGCCCCGTACTTC.